These 22 T cell receptor beta chains originate from one sample sequenced in a study of Ad26.COV2.S vaccination and SARS-CoV-2 variants. The data were produced by immunoSEQ multiplex PCR, yet TCRdb's version contains in-frame clones alone and is incomplete. The data show about 350,000 clones, about 88% seen once. Treatment meaning: roughly 20 received Ad26.COV2.S at low or high dose, single or two shots; a few received placebo; per-sample allocation not given. After the first vaccine or placebo injection, samples were drawn on day 63. The sequenced sample was peripheral blood, obtained in a trial of Ad26.COV2.S vaccine versus placebo. The receptors here all came from a person between 18 and 60 years old who received the Ad26.COV2.S COVID-19 vaccine or a placebo.

The chain uses TRBV5-1 and TRBJ2-3; the match to TRBD1 covers 11 bases. Germline trimming cut 0 bases from V and 0 bases from J; bases unmatched to any gene: 0. The CDR3 contains 16 residues. CDR1 and CDR2 from the germline V gene are SGHRS and YFSETQ. This chain's CDR3 is CASSLGDRGSTDTQYF. The DNA of the CDR3 is TGCGCCAGCAGCTTGGGGGACAGGGGGAGCACAGATACGCAGTATTTT.

V gene TRBV19 combines with J gene TRBJ2-2; 7 bases align to TRBD1. The CDR3 is made up of 14 amino acids. The germline V gene has CDR1 LNHDA and CDR2 SQIVND (reference sequence). Unmatched junction bases numbered 4, after V lost 4 bases and J lost 5 bases. CDR3 nucleotides: TGTGCCAGTAGTAGAAGGGACAGAACCGGGGAGCTGTTTTTT. Its translation: CASSRRDRTGELFF.

This clone was counted once. The chain employs TRBV12-2 and TRBJ2-3; TRBD2, the table's D call, lacks a check against the DNA. TRBV12-2 corresponds to a pseudogene. The CDR3 is made up of 17 amino acids. CDR3 residues: CASRLAQKRNCTDTQYF. CDR3 DNA sequence: TGTGCAAGTCGCTTAGCGCAGAAGCGGAATTGCACAGATACGCAGTATTTT.

The V and J genes are TRBV19 and TRBJ1-5; D is unclear. Germline-derived CDR1 and CDR2 are LNHDA and SQIVND (reference sequence). CDR3 length equals 13 residues. The ends were cut back, 8 bases at V and 7 bases at J, with 15 bases in the middle. CDR3 sequence reads: CASAQGPGQPQHF. For the CDR3, the DNA is TGTGCCAGTGCCCAAGGTCCGGGGCAGCCCCAGCATTTT. Full variable domain (missing parts from reference TRBV19 and TRBJ1-5): DGGITQSPKYLFRKEGQNVTLSCEQNLNHDAMYWYRQDPGQGLRLIYYSQIVNDFQKGDIAEGYSVSREKKESFPLTVTSAQKNPTAFYLCASAQGPGQPQHFGDGTRLSIL.

This chain links TRBV9 with TRBJ2-2; a possible D gene is TRBD2 (6 bases). Germline lookup yields CDR1 SGDLS and CDR2 YYNGEE. The CDR3 contains 14 residues. V dropped 3 bases and J dropped 6 bases, with 12 bases sitting between them. DNA for the CDR3: TGTGCCAGCAGCGCAACTAGCTCCCCCGGGGAGCTGTTTTTT. Protein sequence: CASSATSSPGELFF.

J is TRBJ1-3 and V is TRBV19; no firm D call. The length of the CDR3 is 15 residues. Trimming took 3 bases from V and 0 from J, leaving 9 bases between them. Germline CDR1 LNHDA, CDR2 SQIVND (reference sequence). CDR3 region: CASSMARTSGNTIYF. CDR3 coding DNA: TGTGCCAGTAGTATGGCCAGGACCTCTGGAAACACCATATATTTT.

The chain links TRBV28 to TRBJ2-7; D is ambiguous. The CDR3 consists of 11 residues. Germline CDR1 MDHEN, CDR2 SYDVKM. Deletions cut 2 bases from V and 10 bases from J, with 9 bases between. CDR3 DNA sequence: TGTGCCAGCAGTTTAGGTAATACCCAGTACTTC. Protein product: CASSLGNTQYF. Full variable domain (outside the CDR3, taken from reference TRBV28 and TRBJ2-7): DVKVTQSSRYLVKRTGEKVFLECVQDMDHENMFWYRQDPGLGLRLIYFSYDVKMKEKGDIPEGYSVSREKKERFSLILESASTNQTSMYLCASSLGNTQYFGPGTRLTVT.

The chain is built from TRBV1 and TRBJ1-4; the D segment call TRBD1 is taken from the table without a DNA check. TRBV1 is recorded as a pseudogene. The CDR3 is 16 amino acids. The CDR3 here is CTSSQEENRVNEKLFF. The CDR3 coding sequence is TGCACCAGCAGCCAAGAGGAGAACAGGGTAAATGAAAAACTGTTTTTT.

A word on this clone: The sample holds other DNA sequences that translate to the same CDR3. The J gene is TRBJ1-1, the V gene TRBV28; D remains unclear. Germline lookup yields CDR1 MDHEN and CDR2 SYDVKM. V was clipped by 3 bases and J by 1 base, with 3 bases between them. The CDR3 contains 12 residues. For the CDR3, the DNA is TGTGCCAGCAGTTTGGCGAACACTGAAGCTTTCTTT. Its translation: CASSLANTEAFF.

About this clone itself: This CDR3 is also generated by other DNA sequences in the sample. This rearrangement joins TRBV4-3 to TRBJ1-4; no firm D call. Germline lookup yields CDR1 LGHNA and CDR2 YSLEER. V was clipped by 0 bases and J by 2 bases, with 7 bases between them. The CDR3 is 15 residues long. CDR3 nucleotide sequence: TGCGCCAGCAGCCAAGATCGCGGCACTAATGAAAAACTGTTTTTT. This codes for CASSQDRGTNEKLFF.

The chain combines TRBV28 with TRBJ2-7; 10 bases match TRBD1. CDR3 length equals 15 residues. The V segment lost 2 bases and the J segment 3 bases; nucleotides outside the gene matches: 4. Germline V CDR1 and CDR2: MDHEN, SYDVKM. DNA for the CDR3: TGTGCCAGCAGTTTACGTTGGACAGGGGGCTACGAGCAGTACTTC. This gives the protein CASSLRWTGGYEQYF. Full variable domain (outside the CDR3, taken from reference TRBV28 and TRBJ2-7): DVKVTQSSRYLVKRTGEKVFLECVQDMDHENMFWYRQDPGLGLRLIYFSYDVKMKEKGDIPEGYSVSREKKERFSLILESASTNQTSMYLCASSLRWTGGYEQYFGPGTRLTVT.

The chain recombines TRBV29-1 with TRBJ2-1, with a tentative D call TRBD1 (5 bases). CDR3 size: 14 residues. Per the germline V gene, CDR1 is SQVTM and CDR2 is ANQGSEA. The V and J ends lost 3 bases and 6 bases respectively, with 15 bases between them. In nucleotides, the CDR3 is TGCAGCGTTGACAGGACACCTTTGGGCAATGAGCAGTTCTTC. Translation: CSVDRTPLGNEQFF.

The genes are TRBV6-2 or TRBV6-3 and TRBJ1-1; D unclear. V gave up 6 bases and J gave up 4 bases, with 12 bases separating them. The CDR3 extends over 13 amino acids. Germline V gene sequence: CDR1 MNHEY, CDR2 SVGEGT. The CDR3 bases are TGTGCCAGCAGCGACCGATGGGGCACTGAAGCTTTCTTT. It is translated as CASSDRWGTEAFF.

The chain is built from TRBV5-1 and TRBJ1-2, with TRBD1 identical over 8 bases. Germline V gene lookup returns CDR1 SGHRS and CDR2 YFSETQ. With 0 bases clipped from V and 8 bases from J, the junction kept 9 bases outside the gene matches. The CDR3 runs 15 residues. The chain's CDR3 is CASSLEDRATRGYTF. CDR3 nucleotide sequence: TGCGCCAGCAGCTTGGAGGACAGGGCCACGAGAGGCTACACCTTC.

The chain combines TRBV3-1 (or the pseudogene TRBV3-2) with TRBJ2-1, with D perhaps TRBD2 (6 bases). Trimming removed 1 base at V and 3 bases at J, with 10 bases between. In germline, CDR1 is LGHDT, CDR2 YNNKEL (reference sequence). The CDR3 is 15 residues long. The CDR3 spells CASSQVAGIYNEQFF. DNA for the CDR3: TGTGCCAGCAGCCAAGTGGCGGGAATCTACAATGAGCAGTTCTTC.

In its sample, this clone was seen once. The chain joins TRBV11-3 to TRBJ2-1; 9 bases fit TRBD1. CDR3 size: 15 residues. Germline lookup yields CDR1 SGHNT and CDR2 YENEEA. V gave up 5 bases and J gave up 5 bases; unmatched junction bases: 7. CDR3 in amino acids: CASSRPGTGNNEQFF. CDR3 nucleotide sequence: TGTGCCAGCAGCCGTCCCGGGACAGGGAACAATGAGCAGTTCTTC.

The rearrangement uses TRBV6-5 and TRBJ1-2; 8 nucleotides match TRBD1. Per the germline V gene, CDR1 is MNHEY and CDR2 is SVGAGI. J lost 7 bases, V lost 7 bases, and 14 bases had no gene match. The CDR3 contains 15 residues. In nucleotides, the CDR3 is TGTGCCAGCACCCTAACCCGACAGGGGTCCGTTGGCTACACCTTC. Translating it yields CASTLTRQGSVGYTF.

The V call is TRBV24-1, the J call TRBJ2-7; the D gene could be TRBD1 or TRBD2 (5 bases each). The V end was cut by 2 bases, the J end by 7 bases, with 11 bases between. Germline V gives CDR1 KGHDR, CDR2 SFDVKD. The CDR3 has 13 amino acids. CDR3 coding DNA: TGTGCCACCAGTGATTGGGACCCCGGGGAGCAGTACTTC. Translated, it gives CATSDWDPGEQYF.

The rearrangement joins TRBV18 to TRBJ2-7; TRBD2 might be the D (6 bases). V was pared by 2 bases and J by 2 bases, with 16 bases between. Per the germline V gene, CDR1 is KGHSH and CDR2 is LQKENI. This CDR3 has 16 residues. The CDR3 spells CASSPGSLASTYEQYF. The CDR3 DNA reads TGTGCCAGCTCACCAGGGTCGCTAGCGAGCACCTACGAGCAGTACTTC.

This clone occurred once. The rearrangement joins TRBV7-8 to TRBJ1-2; TRBD1 matches at 9 bases. Germline V CDR1 and CDR2: SGHVS, FQNEAQ. Germline trimming cut 5 bases from V and 8 bases from J; bases unmatched to any gene: 9. CDR3 length: 14 residues. CDR3 coding DNA: TGTGCCAGCAGCGCTAGGACAGGGGTACGAGGCTACACCTTC. Protein sequence: CASSARTGVRGYTF.

V gene TRBV27 combines with J gene TRBJ2-2, with 8 bases matching TRBD1. CDR3 size: 16 residues. With 5 bases clipped from V and 2 bases from J, the junction kept 7 bases outside the gene matches. In germline, CDR1 is MNHEY, CDR2 SMNVEV (reference sequence). For the CDR3, the DNA is TGTGCCAGCAGTCCAGACAGGGGATTAAACACCGGGGAGCTGTTTTTT. It yields the protein CASSPDRGLNTGELFF.

This rearrangement joins TRBV4-2 to TRBJ2-2, with TRBD2 matching 9 bases. Per germline, CDR1 LGHNA and CDR2 YNFKEQ. V shed 0 bases, J shed 4 bases, and the junction held 3 bases outside the gene matches. The CDR3 is 16 residues long. The CDR3 DNA follows: TGTGCCAGCAGCCAAGAACCTAGCGGGATCACCGGGGAGCTGTTTTTT. Translation gives CASSQEPSGITGELFF.